The rows below give T cell receptor beta chains drawn from one sample of a study of blood T cell repertoires in COVID-19. Generated by immunoSEQ multiplex PCR, the TCRdb table keeps only in-frame clones and is missing some. The table records fewer than 650,000 clones, 85% to 90% of them present only once. What was sequenced was peripheral blood. The receptors derive from a woman aged 50 to 60 with COVID-19, enrolled during active disease. Each CDR3 is given with its conserved first and last residue. Fields, in order: V gene, D gene, clone size, J gene, CDR3 DNA, CDR3 protein. A D gene is named only where the DNA matches it firmly. Clone size is shown for a subset of rows, as once, few, many or a class of expanded clone.

TRBV7-8	.	.	TRBJ2-1	TGTGCCAGCAGCTTAGACGGGGGGCTCTACAATGAGCAGTTCTTC	CASSLDGGLYNEQFF
TRBV21-1	.	.	TRBJ1-6	TGTGCCAGCAGCAAAAAGGGGGTACTGGAGCCGCTGGTGTCACCCCTCCACTTT	CASSKKGVLEPLVSPLHF
TRBV20-1	.	.	TRBJ1-2	TGCAGTGGAACGGAGAACTATGGCTACACCTTC	CSGTENYGYTF
TRBV15	.	.	TRBJ1-4	TGTGCCACCAGCGGACTCGTAAGGGTCGATGAAAAACTGTTTTTT	CATSGLVRVDEKLFF
TRBV2	.	.	TRBJ1-5	TGTGCCAGCTCGGCCGGAGATCAGCCCCAGCATTTT	CASSAGDQPQHF
TRBV15	TRBD1	.	TRBJ1-1	TGTGCCACCAGCATTAGGACAGGGAGTTTTACTGAAGCTTTCTTT	CATSIRTGSFTEAFF
TRBV10-2	TRBD1	.	TRBJ2-3	TGCGCCAGCAGTTTGACAGGGGCCAGGGGCGATACGCAGTATTTT	CASSLTGARGDTQYF
TRBV27	TRBD1	.	TRBJ2-2	TGTGCCAGCAGACGAGACAGGGTGGGCGGGGAGCTGTTTTTT	CASRRDRVGGELFF
TRBV25-1	.	few	TRBJ1-2	TGTGCCAGCAGTGAGGCCCTCTCAAGCGCTGGCTACACCTTC	CASSEALSSAGYTF
TRBV19	TRBD1	.	TRBJ1-5	TGTGCCAGTAGCCCACAGGGGGCCCCTAGCAATCAGCCCCAGCATTTT	CASSPQGAPSNQPQHF
TRBV19	.	few	TRBJ1-5	TGTGCCAGTAGTACAGGGTCCCATCAGCCCCAGCATTTT	CASSTGSHQPQHF
TRBV6-6	.	.	TRBJ2-7	TGTGCCAGCAGTTACTCGAGGAGTCGAGACGAGCAGTACTTC	CASSYSRSRDEQYF
TRBV3-1/TRBV3-2	.	.	TRBJ2-1	TGTGCCAGCAGCCAAGGACCCCCCCGGGGGCAGTTCTTC	CASSQGPPRGQFF
TRBV25-1	TRBD1	.	TRBJ2-7	TGTGCCAGCAGACAGGGGGCGCGAAACGAGCAGTACTTC	CASRQGARNEQYF
TRBV19	TRBD1	once	TRBJ2-2	TGTGCCAGTAGTACCGGGACAGGGGGAACCGGGGAGCTGTTTTTT	CASSTGTGGTGELFF
TRBV25-1	TRBD1	.	TRBJ1-3	TGTGCCAGCAGTGCCACCGGGACAGATTACTACACCATATATTTT	CASSATGTDYYTIYF
TRBV11-2	.	.	TRBJ1-1	TGTGCCAGCAGCTTTGGGGGGGGCTTTGGTAGAGGTGAAGCTTTCTTT	CASSFGGGFGRGEAFF
TRBV18	.	.	TRBJ2-1	TGTGCCAGCTCACCACGCTCCCAGACTTATTACCTCTACAATGAGCAGTTCTTC	CASSPRSQTYYLYNEQFF
TRBV11-3	.	once	TRBJ2-1	TGTGCCAGCAGCCAAAGTAACTCCGGGGGCTACAATGAGCAGTTCTTC	CASSQSNSGGYNEQFF
TRBV5-1	.	.	TRBJ1-6	TGCGCCAGCAGCCCGGGTGTCGATTCACCCCTCCACTTT	CASSPGVDSPLHF
TRBV7-2	.	.	TRBJ1-4	TGTGCCAGCACCGATCGCCCAGGGGAAGTTTATGAAAAACTGTTTTTT	CASTDRPGEVYEKLFF
TRBV4-1	.	.	TRBJ2-2	TGCGCCAGCAGCCAATACTTAACGGCAGGAAGGGGGACCGGGGAGCTGTTTTTT	CASSQYLTAGRGTGELFF
TRBV5-8	.	.	TRBJ2-5	TGTGCCAGCAGCTTGTTTGTAGGACAGCACAGACAAGAGACCCAGTACTTC	CASSLFVGQHRQETQYF
TRBV4-2	.	few	TRBJ1-5	TGTGCCAGCAGCCAAGAAGGTAATAGGGGTCAGCCCCAGCATTTT	CASSQEGNRGQPQHF
TRBV27	TRBD2	.	TRBJ2-2	TGTGCCAGCAGAGGTCTAGCGGGCCCGAACACCGGGGAGCTGTTTTTT	CASRGLAGPNTGELFF
TRBV19	TRBD1	.	TRBJ1-4	TGTGCCAGTATTGGGACAGGGGATAGTGAAAAACTGTTTTTT	CASIGTGDSEKLFF
TRBV13	.	.	TRBJ2-2	TGTGCCAGCAGCATAGGACATCACACCGGGGAGCTGTTTTTT	CASSIGHHTGELFF
TRBV9	TRBD1	.	TRBJ1-1	TGTGCCAGCAGCGCTCGGGACAGGGGGATGAACACTGAAGCTTTCTTT	CASSARDRGMNTEAFF
TRBV4-1	.	.	TRBJ2-7	TGCGCCAGCAGCCAAGACCCAGGGGAGTACTACGAGCAGTACTTC	CASSQDPGEYYEQYF
TRBV13	.	.	TRBJ2-7	TGTGCCAGCAGCTTACGGGGGGCCCCCTACGAGCAGTACTTC	CASSLRGAPYEQYF
TRBV7-2	.	.	TRBJ1-1	TGTGCCAGCAGCTGGCGGGGGAACACTGAAGCTTTCTTT	CASSWRGNTEAFF
TRBV5-4	TRBD1	.	TRBJ1-1	TGTGCCAGCAGCCGCAGACAGGGGGCGGGGAACACTGAAGCTTTCTTT	CASSRRQGAGNTEAFF
TRBV7-2	TRBD1	.	TRBJ1-3	TGTGCCAGCAGCTTAGCGAGGTCGGGACAGGGACGAAACACCATATATTTT	CASSLARSGQGRNTIYF
TRBV5-1	TRBD1	.	TRBJ1-1	TGCGCCAGCAGCTTGGGCCCGGACAGGGCTAACACTGAAGCTTTCTTT	CASSLGPDRANTEAFF
TRBV29-1	TRBD1	once	TRBJ2-2	TGCAGCGTTGCTCAATACAGGGGGCCGGGGGGTAACACCGGGGAGCTGTTTTTT	CSVAQYRGPGGNTGELFF
TRBV18	TRBD2	.	TRBJ2-2	TGTGCCAGCTCACCACGACGGGGGGACACCGGGGAGCTGTTTTTT	CASSPRRGDTGELFF
TRBV3-1/TRBV3-2	.	once	TRBJ1-6	TGTGCCAGCAGCCAAGTGCAGGGTGGCTCACCCCTCCACTTT	CASSQVQGGSPLHF
TRBV6-5	TRBD1	.	TRBJ1-2	TGTGCCAGCAGTTACTCCCCCGGGACAGGGAACTATGGCTACACCTTC	CASSYSPGTGNYGYTF
TRBV12-5	TRBD1	.	TRBJ2-4	TGTGCTAGTGCCCACAGGGGTGGACTAGCCAAAAACATTCAGTACTTC	CASAHRGGLAKNIQYF
TRBV15	TRBD1	.	TRBJ1-3	TGTGCCACCAGCCCCCGAGACAGGGACGAGTTGGGATATTTT	CATSPRDRDELGYF
TRBV11-2	.	.	TRBJ1-5	TGTGCCAGCAGCCCCGGCGGACAGCCCCAGCATTTT	CASSPGGQPQHF
TRBV2	.	.	TRBJ1-1	TGTGCCAGCAGCGGGCTCGGGGCTGAAGCTTTCTTT	CASSGLGAEAFF
TRBV25-1	.	.	TRBJ1-5	TGTGCCAGCAGTGAAACCTCGGGAATTGATCAGCCCCAGCATTTT	CASSETSGIDQPQHF
TRBV6-5	.	.	TRBJ1-1	TGTGCCAGCAGTCGGGGGACTGAAGCTTTCTTT	CASSRGTEAFF
TRBV19	TRBD1	.	TRBJ1-1	TGTGCCAGTAGCGGACAGGGCGGCACTGAAGCTTTCTTT	CASSGQGGTEAFF
TRBV9	TRBD1	.	TRBJ1-1	TGTGCCAGCAGCGGAAGAGGGGGCGGCACTGAAGCTTTCTTT	CASSGRGGGTEAFF
TRBV5-5	TRBD1	.	TRBJ1-2	TGTGCCAGCAGCCTAACAGGGGGAAACTATGGCTACACCTTC	CASSLTGGNYGYTF
TRBV2	.	.	TRBJ1-2	TGTGCCAGCAGTGAAGCGGAACAGGGACCTAGGGGCTACACCTTC	CASSEAEQGPRGYTF
TRBV10-3	.	once	TRBJ2-7	TGTGCCATCAAACATCTAGACTCCTACGAGCAGTACTTC	CAIKHLDSYEQYF
TRBV12-5	.	.	TRBJ2-6	TGTGCTAGTGGCGTTGGGGCCAACGTCCTGACTTTC	CASGVGANVLTF
TRBV14	.	.	TRBJ1-1	TGTGCCAGCAGCCTACCCGGCGTCAGGGGGAACACTGAAGCTTTCTTT	CASSLPGVRGNTEAFF
TRBV19	TRBD1	.	TRBJ2-1	TGTGCCACTACCCGGGACAGATATAACAATGAGCAGTTCTTC	CATTRDRYNNEQFF
TRBV4-2	.	.	TRBJ2-2	TGTGCCAGCGCCAAAGGCCAGGGTAGTACCGGGGAGCTGTTTTTT	CASAKGQGSTGELFF
TRBV7-3	TRBD2	few	TRBJ2-1	TGTGCCAGCAGCTCCGGACTAGCGGGGGATGAGCAGTTCTTC	CASSSGLAGDEQFF